The rows below give T cell receptor beta chains drawn from one sample of a study of OX40 agonist ivuxolimab in advanced cancers. Clones were sequenced by immunoSEQ multiplex PCR, and TCRdb holds only the in-frame ones, with some missing. The repertoire holds 25,000 to 35,000 clones, with 60% to 85% as singletons. The specimen comprised CD4+ or CD8+ T cells sorted from blood, sampled in a trial of the OX40 agonist ivuxolimab. These receptors originate from an adult with an advanced solid tumor such as melanoma, head and neck, liver or kidney cancer. Both conserved end residues are trimmed from each CDR3. Clone size is not always given. Where it is, it says once, few, many or a class for expanded clones.

>TRBV6-1|TRBJ1-2|once
ASSEAKGVNYGYT
>TRBV27|TRBJ2-6|NA
ASRKGHVSGANVLT
>TRBV6-5|TRBJ1-2|NA
ASRNLGNYGYT
>TRBV30|TRBJ1-5|NA
AWSSTGGINQPQH
>TRBV2|TRBJ2-2|NA
ASKSGSDTGELF
>TRBV5-1|TRBJ2-2|NA
ASSATSWVHTGELF
>TRBV30|TRBJ1-4|NA
AWSVGLYEKLF
>TRBV6-1|TRBJ1-6|NA
ASSGGVSPLH
>TRBV6-1|TRBJ2-5|once
ASSIAGGNFGTQY
>TRBV28|TRBJ1-1|few
ASRPPMRVGLTEAF
>TRBV6-5|TRBJ2-3|few
ASRRGQVADTQY
>TRBV5-1|TRBJ1-6|NA
ASSLGRINSPLH
>TRBV5-6|TRBJ1-4|NA
ASSFRARNEKLF
>TRBV9|TRBJ1-3|NA
ASSVSIWGASGNTIY
>TRBV11-2|TRBJ2-1|NA
ASSLAGGSGGNEQF
>TRBV5-4|TRBJ1-1|once
ASSRDQNTEAF